The clone carrying this TCR beta chain was detected only once. The data are from a study of cytomegalovirus exposure and HLA in healthy donors. Using immunoSEQ multiplex PCR, the repertoire was profiled, and TCRdb retains in-frame clones only, with some absent. This sample has some 54,000 clones, with around 90% found just once. Germline CDR1 reads MRHNA; CDR2 reads SNTAGT. Trimming took 0 bases from V and 4 from J, leaving 6 bases between them. This CDR3 contains 13 residues. The genes are TRBV6-4 and TRBJ1-2; weak D call: TRBD1 (6 bases). What was sequenced was PBMCs. This TCR derives from a man in his late teens or twenties in good health and CMV-seronegative. The CDR3 sequence is CASSDSDSYGYTF. The CDR3 DNA reads TGTGCCAGCAGTGACTCGGACAGCTATGGCTACACCTTC.